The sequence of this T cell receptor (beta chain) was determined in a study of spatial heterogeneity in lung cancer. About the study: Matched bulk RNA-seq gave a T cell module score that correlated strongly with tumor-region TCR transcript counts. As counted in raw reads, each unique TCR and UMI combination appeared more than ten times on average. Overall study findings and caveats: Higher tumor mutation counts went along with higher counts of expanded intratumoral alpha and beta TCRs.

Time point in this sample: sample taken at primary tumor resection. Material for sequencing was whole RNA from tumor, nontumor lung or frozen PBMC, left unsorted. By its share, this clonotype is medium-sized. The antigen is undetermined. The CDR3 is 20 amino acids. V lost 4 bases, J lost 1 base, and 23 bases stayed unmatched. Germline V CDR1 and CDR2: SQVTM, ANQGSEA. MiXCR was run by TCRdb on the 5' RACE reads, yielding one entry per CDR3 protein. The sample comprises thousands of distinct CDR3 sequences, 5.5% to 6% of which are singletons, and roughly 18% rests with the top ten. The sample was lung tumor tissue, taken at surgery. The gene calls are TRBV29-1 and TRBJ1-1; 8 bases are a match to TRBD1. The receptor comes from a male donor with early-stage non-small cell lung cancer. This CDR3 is CSVGSPGQDILRPQNTEAFF. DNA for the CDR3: TGCAGCGTTGGAAGCCCGGGACAGGACATCCTACGACCCCAGAACACTGAAGCTTTCTTT.